These T cell receptor beta chains were read from a single sample in a study of neurological immune-mediated disorders. In TCRdb, the 5' RACE reads were re-called with MiXCR into one record per CDR3 protein. The sample shows tens of thousands of distinct CDR3 sequences, 9.5% to 12% of them seen only once. Sequenced: PBMCs. These receptors all stem from a male donor with HTLV-1-associated myelopathy (HAM/TSP). The CDR3 runs from the conserved cysteine through the conserved F or W. Only part of the rows carry a size: once, few, many, or a class if the clone is expanded.

clone size: few; V gene: TRBV2; J gene: TRBJ2-1; CDR3 protein: CASSFSGGPYNEQFF
clone size: many; V gene: TRBV5-1; J gene: TRBJ2-7; CDR3 protein: CASSEAGGRSYEQYF
clone size: many; V gene: TRBV5-1; J gene: TRBJ1-1; CDR3 protein: CASSKDRDTEAFF
clone size: .; V gene: TRBV7-8; J gene: TRBJ1-1; CDR3 protein: CASSLSRWNTEAFF
clone size: many; V gene: TRBV5-4; J gene: TRBJ2-7; CDR3 protein: CASSTKQGKGLYEQYF
clone size: many; V gene: TRBV12-3/TRBV12-4; J gene: TRBJ1-6; CDR3 protein: CASTRGINSPLHF
clone size: few; V gene: TRBV2; J gene: TRBJ1-3; CDR3 protein: CASSEGGNTIYF
clone size: many; V gene: TRBV5-6; J gene: TRBJ2-7; CDR3 protein: CASSPTGDFYEQYF
clone size: .; V gene: TRBV6-2/TRBV6-3; J gene: TRBJ1-5; CDR3 protein: CASSLPGGPQHF
clone size: many; V gene: TRBV28; J gene: TRBJ1-1; CDR3 protein: CASSSQNTEAFF
clone size: many; V gene: TRBV7-9; J gene: TRBJ2-7; CDR3 protein: CASSLGQLNEQYF
clone size: many; V gene: TRBV5-1; J gene: TRBJ1-2; CDR3 protein: CASSLNGGLNYGYTF
clone size: many; V gene: TRBV28; J gene: TRBJ1-6; CDR3 protein: CASSKSSYNSPLHF
clone size: .; V gene: TRBV6-2/TRBV6-3; J gene: TRBJ2-7; CDR3 protein: CASSKISGGGYEQYF
clone size: many; V gene: TRBV5-1; J gene: TRBJ2-3; CDR3 protein: CASRDWDTQYF
clone size: .; V gene: TRBV7-9; J gene: TRBJ2-2; CDR3 protein: CASSRNRANTGELFF
clone size: many; V gene: TRBV9; J gene: TRBJ2-3; CDR3 protein: CASSAYTSAADTQYF
clone size: few; V gene: TRBV20-1; J gene: TRBJ2-7; CDR3 protein: CSARDLRQEQYF
clone size: many; V gene: TRBV6-5; J gene: TRBJ1-1; CDR3 protein: CASIGRGLNTEAFF
clone size: many; V gene: TRBV28; J gene: TRBJ2-7; CDR3 protein: CASSLGSNHEQYF
clone size: many; V gene: TRBV3-1; J gene: TRBJ2-7; CDR3 protein: CASSPFRMGYEQYF
clone size: many; V gene: TRBV5-1; J gene: TRBJ2-2; CDR3 protein: CASRKPSGGGGELFF
clone size: many; V gene: TRBV9; J gene: TRBJ1-5; CDR3 protein: CASSVAPGQPQHF
clone size: many; V gene: TRBV28; J gene: TRBJ2-7; CDR3 protein: CASSWAGFSSYEQYF
clone size: many; V gene: TRBV11-2; J gene: TRBJ2-4; CDR3 protein: CASSVGTTLKNIQYF
clone size: .; V gene: TRBV2; J gene: TRBJ2-6; CDR3 protein: CASSYGTSGVGANVLTF
clone size: many; V gene: TRBV7-2; J gene: TRBJ1-5; CDR3 protein: CASSLMQGGNQPQHF
clone size: many; V gene: TRBV25-1; J gene: TRBJ2-5; CDR3 protein: CASSEPRAGETQYF
clone size: few; V gene: TRBV7-2; J gene: TRBJ2-5; CDR3 protein: CASSLGTSSGGRETQYF
clone size: .; V gene: TRBV6-1; J gene: TRBJ1-1; CDR3 protein: CASSWTGSWTEAFF
clone size: many; V gene: TRBV7-3; J gene: TRBJ1-2; CDR3 protein: CASSPDRSGYTF
clone size: many; V gene: TRBV28; J gene: TRBJ2-2; CDR3 protein: CASSLGTSGELFF
clone size: .; V gene: TRBV18; J gene: TRBJ2-2; CDR3 protein: CASSQGGNTGELFF
clone size: many; V gene: TRBV7-2; J gene: TRBJ1-1; CDR3 protein: CASSLGHRNTEAFF
clone size: many; V gene: TRBV6-2/TRBV6-3; J gene: TRBJ2-6; CDR3 protein: CASSFSLSGANVLTF
clone size: many; V gene: TRBV3-1; J gene: TRBJ2-3; CDR3 protein: CASSQRSGSTDTQYF
clone size: .; V gene: TRBV7-2; J gene: TRBJ2-7; CDR3 protein: CASTQGLTTYEQYF
clone size: many; V gene: TRBV12-3/TRBV12-4; J gene: TRBJ1-5; CDR3 protein: CASSSQLGGQPQHF
clone size: many; V gene: TRBV29-1; J gene: TRBJ1-2; CDR3 protein: CSVEANRGGYGYTF
clone size: many; V gene: TRBV12-3/TRBV12-4; J gene: TRBJ2-3; CDR3 protein: CASSGGGEGDTQYF
clone size: many; V gene: TRBV20-1; J gene: TRBJ2-2; CDR3 protein: CSARERAIPGELFF
clone size: many; V gene: TRBV5-1; J gene: TRBJ2-7; CDR3 protein: CASSSGLADYEQYF
clone size: many; V gene: TRBV9; J gene: TRBJ2-7; CDR3 protein: CASSPHGERGEQYF
clone size: many; V gene: TRBV5-6; J gene: TRBJ2-2; CDR3 protein: CASSLGGGLNTGELFF
clone size: many; V gene: TRBV7-9; J gene: TRBJ2-7; CDR3 protein: CASSLVSGDHYEQYF
clone size: many; V gene: TRBV7-2; J gene: TRBJ2-3; CDR3 protein: CASSFFGDTQYF
clone size: few; V gene: TRBV6-4; J gene: TRBJ2-2; CDR3 protein: CATSTEAGELFF
clone size: many; V gene: TRBV29-1; J gene: TRBJ1-2; CDR3 protein: CSVVWAGGADYGYTF
clone size: many; V gene: TRBV27; J gene: .; CDR3 protein: CASSLFRTDRQETQFF
clone size: many; V gene: TRBV4-3; J gene: TRBJ1-2; CDR3 protein: CASSDVGSNYGYTF
clone size: many; V gene: TRBV3-1; J gene: TRBJ1-5; CDR3 protein: CASSPYGQAAQPQHF
clone size: many; V gene: TRBV12-3/TRBV12-4; J gene: TRBJ2-3; CDR3 protein: CASSILAGSLGTQYF
clone size: many; V gene: TRBV20-1; J gene: TRBJ2-2; CDR3 protein: CSARLGGLTGELFF
clone size: many; V gene: TRBV5-1; J gene: TRBJ2-1; CDR3 protein: CASSLRRSSYNEQFF
clone size: many; V gene: TRBV19; J gene: TRBJ2-7; CDR3 protein: CASSPVGLYEQYF
clone size: many; V gene: TRBV7-2; J gene: TRBJ2-7; CDR3 protein: CASSGTPLYEQYF
clone size: many; V gene: TRBV7-9; J gene: TRBJ1-4; CDR3 protein: CASSRDTGKLFF
clone size: .; V gene: TRBV5-5; J gene: TRBJ2-5; CDR3 protein: CASSLYSQETQYF